The rows below give T cell receptor beta chains drawn from one sample of a study of PD-1 blockade in classical Hodgkin lymphoma. TCRdb's table, derived via immunoSEQ multiplex PCR, lists solely in-frame clones and lacks some. Of 57,000 or so clones in the sample, 70% to 90% were seen once. Here the sequenced sample was peripheral blood mononuclear cells (PBMCs), taken before the fourth cycle of nivolumab. The receptors were gathered from a human donor with classical Hodgkin lymphoma. Each CDR3 is given with its conserved first and last residue. D genes are given only for firm matches. For some rows the clone size is stated as once, few or many, or as a class when expanded; others skip it.

j_call v_call d_call clone_size cdr3_nt cdr3_aa
TRBJ1-2 TRBV11-3 TRBD1 once TGTGCCAGCAGCTCCTCTCCTTCTCTACAGGGGCCAGTCGACGGCTACACCTTC CASSSSPSLQGPVDGYTF
TRBJ2-7 TRBV28 TRBD2 - TGTGCCAGCAGTACGGACGGGAGGGGCTACGAGCAGTACTTC CASSTDGRGYEQYF
TRBJ1-5 TRBV6-5 - - TGTGCCAGCAGACAGACTACACTAGAGCCCCAGCATTTT CASRQTTLEPQHF
TRBJ2-1 TRBV19 - - TGTGCCAGTATAGGGGCTTACAGGGTCGGGGGACTAAATGAGCAGTTCTTC CASIGAYRVGGLNEQFF
TRBJ1-1 TRBV19 - - TGTGCCAGTAGTAGGAACTCCATTCTGGAAGCTTTCTTT CASSRNSILEAFF
TRBJ1-1 TRBV6-6 TRBD1 - TGTGCCAGCAGACTACAGGGGGCGAGCACTGAAGCTTTCTTT CASRLQGASTEAFF
TRBJ2-7 TRBV12-5 TRBD2 - TGTGCTAGTGGGGGACTAGCGTACTACGAGCAGTACTTC CASGGLAYYEQYF
TRBJ1-5 TRBV9 - - TGTGCCAGCAGCATGTATAGCAATCAGCCCCAGCATTTT CASSMYSNQPQHF
TRBJ2-7 TRBV6-6 TRBD2 - TGTGCCAGCAGTCCCACCGGGACTAGCGTGAACGAGCAGTACTTC CASSPTGTSVNEQYF
TRBJ1-5 TRBV5-6 - - TGTGCCAGCAGCCTGAGTCCCCAGCCCAATCAGCCCCAGCATTTT CASSLSPQPNQPQHF
TRBJ1-3 TRBV19 - - TGTGCCAGTAGTATAAGGCCACAGGCCTCCGGAAACACCATATATTTT CASSIRPQASGNTIYF
TRBJ1-2 TRBV7-9 - - TGTGCCAGCAGCAACCCCCAGTTTGGGGACTATGGCTACACCTTC CASSNPQFGDYGYTF
TRBJ2-1 TRBV7-9 TRBD2 - TGTGCCACTCCCGGGACTAATAGTGGCAATGAGCAGTTCTTC CATPGTNSGNEQFF
TRBJ2-3 TRBV5-1 TRBD2 - TGCGCCAGCAGCCCCGCGGGGGGCTCCTCAGATACGCAGTATTTT CASSPAGGSSDTQYF
TRBJ2-3 TRBV27 TRBD2 - TGTGCCAGCAGTTTTTTCGGGACTACGGTCGCAGATACGCAGTATTTT CASSFFGTTVADTQYF
TRBJ1-2 TRBV18 - - TGTGCCAGCTCCCGTTCCGACAGACCCCTTAACTATGGCTACACCTTC CASSRSDRPLNYGYTF
TRBJ2-1 TRBV18 TRBD2 - TGTGCCAGCTCACCACCGGGACTAACTACCTCCTACAATGAGCAGTTCTTC CASSPPGLTTSYNEQFF
TRBJ2-7 TRBV5-1 TRBD1 - TGCGCCAGCAGCTCTGGACAGGGGGGGAACGAGCAGTACTTC CASSSGQGGNEQYF
TRBJ1-2 TRBV5-1 - - TGCGCCAGCAGCTTGAGTGAGGTCAGCTATGGCTACACCTTC CASSLSEVSYGYTF
TRBJ2-3 TRBV7-9 - - TGTGCCAGCAGCTCGGACGGTGGAGATACGCAGTATTTT CASSSDGGDTQYF
TRBJ2-7 TRBV7-2 - - TGTGCCAGCAGCACCGACAGAAATCTCTACGAGCAGTACTTC CASSTDRNLYEQYF
TRBJ1-2 TRBV5-6 TRBD1 - TGTGCCAGCAGCTTGGGCAGGGGGCGGGACTATGGCTACACCTTC CASSLGRGRDYGYTF
TRBJ2-1 TRBV5-1 - - TGCGCCAGCAGCTTGGGTACAGGGATATATGAGCAGTTCTTC CASSLGTGIYEQFF
TRBJ1-2 TRBV7-8 - - TGTGCCAGCAGCTTAGGGGCCGGGGTTGGCTACACCTTC CASSLGAGVGYTF
TRBJ2-3 TRBV5-1 - - TGCGCCAGCAGTCCTCAGGGGAGAACAGATACGCAGTATTTT CASSPQGRTDTQYF
TRBJ1-5 TRBV6-4 - few TGTGCCAGCAGTACGTCAAGCAATCAGCCCCAGCATTTT CASSTSSNQPQHF
TRBJ2-3 TRBV5-1 TRBD2 - TGCGCCAGCAGCTTCGGGGGGGCCGGGACAGATACGCAGTATTTT CASSFGGAGTDTQYF
TRBJ1-1 TRBV5-1 - - TGCGCCAGCAGCTTAGGTCATGAAGCTTTCTTT CASSLGHEAFF
TRBJ2-2 TRBV6-5 - - TGTGCCAGCAGTTACTCAGGGCGTCCCGGGGAGCTGTTTTTT CASSYSGRPGELFF
TRBJ2-2 TRBV5-1 - - TGCGCCAGCAGCGCCACAGGGAACACCGGGGAGCTGTTTTTT CASSATGNTGELFF
TRBJ1-6 TRBV6-5 - - TGTGCCAGCAGTTACCCCGGACCCAATTCACCCCTCCACTTT CASSYPGPNSPLHF
TRBJ2-7 TRBV5-1 TRBD2 - TGCGCCAGCAGCTTGGTGATAGCGGGGAGCTACGAGCAGTACTTC CASSLVIAGSYEQYF
TRBJ2-2 TRBV5-1 - - TGCGCCAGCAGCTTACAACCCGCGAACACCGGGGAGCTGTTTTTT CASSLQPANTGELFF
TRBJ2-2 TRBV5-1 TRBD1 - TGCGCCAGCAGCACGACAGGGTCGGGGTGGACCGGGGAGCTGTTTTTT CASSTTGSGWTGELFF
TRBJ1-2 TRBV7-8 - - TGTGCCAGCAGTCTGACGCCTAACTATGGCTACACCTTC CASSLTPNYGYTF
TRBJ2-7 TRBV7-9 TRBD1 - TGTGCCAGCAGCTCCCGGGACAGGGGTGTCTACGAGCAGTACTTC CASSSRDRGVYEQYF
TRBJ2-1 TRBV29-1 - - TGCAGCGTTCGTACACTATCCTACAATGAGCAGTTCTTC CSVRTLSYNEQFF
TRBJ2-1 TRBV5-1 - - TGCGCCAGCAGCTTGGGGGCTAGCAGTAGCAATGAGCAGTTCTTC CASSLGASSSNEQFF
TRBJ1-2 TRBV5-1 - - TGCGCCAGCAGCTTCTACCCAGGGGCCGGTGGCTACACCTTC CASSFYPGAGGYTF
TRBJ2-7 TRBV7-8 TRBD1 - TGTGCCAGCAGCCCTGGGACAGCGATCCGATTCTCCTACGAGCAGTACTTC CASSPGTAIRFSYEQYF
TRBJ1-1 TRBV7-9 - - TGTGCCAGCAGCCCTTCACAGGGCTGGACTGAAGCTTTCTTT CASSPSQGWTEAFF
TRBJ2-2 TRBV5-1 - - TGCGCCAGCACCACCCAAGTCGGAGGGGCCGGCACCGGGGAGCTGTTTTTT CASTTQVGGAGTGELFF
TRBJ2-1 TRBV5-1 - - TGCGCCAGCAGCCCGGTCCAGGTCAGCCATGAGCAGTTCTTC CASSPVQVSHEQFF
TRBJ2-2 TRBV7-3 TRBD2 - TGTGCCAGCAGGTCTAGCGGGGAGGCCGGGGAGCTGTTTTTT CASRSSGEAGELFF
TRBJ1-3 TRBV9 TRBD1 - TGTGCCAGCAGCGTCTTCCCGACAGGGTCCGGAAACACCATATATTTT CASSVFPTGSGNTIYF
TRBJ1-5 TRBV7-9 TRBD1 - TGTGCCAGCAGCTTAGTTTCGACAGGGGGTAATCAGCCCCAGCATTTT CASSLVSTGGNQPQHF
TRBJ1-5 TRBV4-1 - - TGCGCCAGCAGCCAAGGGCAGAACAATCAGCCCCAGCATTTT CASSQGQNNQPQHF
TRBJ2-2 TRBV28 - - TGTGCCAGCGTCCAGACCGGGGAGCTGTTTTTT CASVQTGELFF
TRBJ2-5 TRBV5-1 - - TGCGCCAGCAGCTGGGGGGCCCTCCAAGAGACCCAGTACTTC CASSWGALQETQYF
TRBJ2-1 TRBV6-1 - - TGTGCCAGCAGTGAGGGGGTCGGCGCAGATACTTATTGGCAGTTCTTC CASSEGVGADTYWQFF
TRBJ1-2 TRBV29-1 TRBD1 - TGCAGCGTCTATGGGACAGCGTATGGCTACACCTTC CSVYGTAYGYTF
TRBJ1-2 TRBV21-1 - - TGTGCCAGCAGCAGGGAGGGACAGGGAGGCGGCGGCTATGGCTACACCTTC CASSREGQGGGGYGYTF
TRBJ2-7 TRBV5-1 TRBD2 - TGCGCCAGCAGCCTCCGACTAGCGGGGGGAGAGCAGTACTTC CASSLRLAGGEQYF
TRBJ2-3 TRBV7-3 TRBD2 few TGTGCCAGCAGCTTTAGCGGGGGTGTAGATACGCAGTATTTT CASSFSGGVDTQYF
TRBJ2-7 TRBV7-9 - - TGTGCCAGCAGCTATACGGGTTACGAGCAGTACTTC CASSYTGYEQYF
TRBJ2-3 TRBV5-1 - - TGCGCCAGCAGCTCCCAGGGAGGCACAGATACGCAGTATTTT CASSSQGGTDTQYF
TRBJ2-5 TRBV7-2 TRBD1 - TGTGCCAGCGGCTGGGGGACAGGCCAAGAGACCCAGTACTTC CASGWGTGQETQYF
TRBJ1-1 TRBV25-1 - - TGTGCCAGCAATCTTGGCACTGAAGCTTTCTTT CASNLGTEAFF
TRBJ1-5 TRBV19 - - TGTGCCAGTAGTATCTTTACAGGCCGGGGGTATAGCAATCAGCCCCAGCATTTT CASSIFTGRGYSNQPQHF